Presented here are 2 T cell receptor beta chains from one specimen sequenced in a study of blood T cell repertoires in COVID-19. Profiled with immunoSEQ multiplex PCR; TCRdb holds only in-frame clones, not every one. The data hold tens of thousands of clones, with roughly 80% observed a single time. Sequencing was carried out using peripheral blood. These receptors all stem from a woman of 80 years or more with acute or convalescent COVID-19.

The V gene is TRBV29-1, the J gene TRBJ2-5; 8 bases are shared with TRBD2. The CDR3 runs to 14 residues. CDR1 SQVTM and CDR2 ANQGSEA come from the germline V gene. The CDR3, as DNA: TGCAGTATTGTCGTCGGGGGGGTCGGAGAGACCCAGTACTTC. Protein: CSIVVGGVGETQYF.

This chain uses TRBV4-2 with TRBJ1-2; maybe TRBD1 (5 bases). The germline V gene has CDR1 LGHNA and CDR2 YNFKEQ. The CDR3 has 13 amino acids. With 2 bases removed from V and 4 bases from J, the gap between germline ends came to 8 bases. The CDR3 reads CASSQRDSYGYTF. As DNA, the CDR3 is TGTGCCAGCAGCCAACGAGACAGCTATGGCTACACCTTC.